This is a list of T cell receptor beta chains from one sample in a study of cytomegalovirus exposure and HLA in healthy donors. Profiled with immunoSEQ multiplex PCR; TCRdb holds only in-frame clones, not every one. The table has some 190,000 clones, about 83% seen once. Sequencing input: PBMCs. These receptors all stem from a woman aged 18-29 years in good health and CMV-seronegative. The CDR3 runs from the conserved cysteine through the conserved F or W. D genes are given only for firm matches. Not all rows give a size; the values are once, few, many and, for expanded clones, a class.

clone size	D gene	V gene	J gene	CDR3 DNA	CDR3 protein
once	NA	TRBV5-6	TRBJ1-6	TGTGCCAGCAGCTCTGGAGGGCGGCACGCCCTGGCACTCCTCCACTTT	CASSSGGRHALALLHF
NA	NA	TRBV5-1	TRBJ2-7	TGCGCCAGCAGTTTTGGACCCGGGACACAATTCTACGAGCAGTACTTC	CASSFGPGTQFYEQYF
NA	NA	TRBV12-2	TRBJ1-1	TGTGCAAGTCGCTCCGAGGGGGACACTGAAGCTTTCTTT	CASRSEGDTEAFF
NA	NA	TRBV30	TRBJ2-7	TGTGCCTGGAGTCGCTCGAGCTCCTACGAGCAGTACTTC	CAWSRSSSYEQYF
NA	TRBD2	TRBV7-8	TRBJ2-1	TGTGCCAGCAGCCCCGGGACTAGCGGGGGGGCGGCAAGCTCCTACAATGAGCAGTTCTTC	CASSPGTSGGAASSYNEQFF
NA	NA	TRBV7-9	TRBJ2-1	TGTGCCAGCAGCACTGGACAGAAGGAGATTGACAATGAGCAGTTCTTC	CASSTGQKEIDNEQFF
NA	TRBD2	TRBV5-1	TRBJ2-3	TGCGCCAGCAGCCTCACTAGCGGTGATACGCAGTATTTT	CASSLTSGDTQYF
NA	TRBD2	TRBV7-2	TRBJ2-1	TGTGCCAGCAGCTTTAGCGGGAGCATCTATGAGCAGTTCTTC	CASSFSGSIYEQFF
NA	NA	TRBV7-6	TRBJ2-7	TGTGCCAGCGCGGCAGGGGGGAGCTCCTACGAGCAGTACTTC	CASAAGGSSYEQYF
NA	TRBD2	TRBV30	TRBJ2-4	TGTGCCTGGAGTGGCTTCATAACTAGCGGGACCTCAGCCAAAAACATTCAGTACTTC	CAWSGFITSGTSAKNIQYF
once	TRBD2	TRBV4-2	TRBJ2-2	TGTGCCAGCAGTCCTAGAGGCCGGGGGGACGGGGAGCTGTTTTTT	CASSPRGRGDGELFF
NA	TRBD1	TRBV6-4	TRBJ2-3	TGTGCCAGCAGTGACTCGATGCCGGGACAGGGGGCAGATACGCAGTATTTT	CASSDSMPGQGADTQYF
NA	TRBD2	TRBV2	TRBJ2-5	TGTGCCAGCAGTGCGTCGGGGGGGCGCCAAGAGACCCAGTACTTC	CASSASGGRQETQYF
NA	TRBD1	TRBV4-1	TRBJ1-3	TGCGCCAGCAGCCAAGGAGGGGGGACAGGGCGCCTCTCTGGAAACACCATATATTTT	CASSQGGGTGRLSGNTIYF
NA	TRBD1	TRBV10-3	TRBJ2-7	TGTGCCATCAGCCAAACCGGGACAGCGAAAAACGAGCAGTACTTC	CAISQTGTAKNEQYF
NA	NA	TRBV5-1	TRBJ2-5	TGCGCCAGCAGCCGGCTAGCAGGTCCGCGAGAGACCCAGTACTTC	CASSRLAGPRETQYF
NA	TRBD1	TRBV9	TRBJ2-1	TGTGCCAGCAGCGTGGACCCTCCGGGACAGTTCTACAATGAGCAGTTCTTC	CASSVDPPGQFYNEQFF
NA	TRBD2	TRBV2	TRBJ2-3	TGTGCCAGCAGTTACTCTAGCGGGAGGAGCACAGATACGCAGTATTTT	CASSYSSGRSTDTQYF
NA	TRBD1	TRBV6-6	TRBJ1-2	TGTGCCAGCAGGGACGGACAGGGAGGTAACTATGGCTACACCTTC	CASRDGQGGNYGYTF
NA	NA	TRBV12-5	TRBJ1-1	TGTGCTAGTGGTTTCCCCGTCTGGAGCTCCCTGAACACTGAAGCTTTCTTT	CASGFPVWSSLNTEAFF
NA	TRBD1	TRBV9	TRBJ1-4	TGTGCCAGCAGCGTAGCGGGACAGGGAGTCAATGAAAAACTGTTTTTT	CASSVAGQGVNEKLFF
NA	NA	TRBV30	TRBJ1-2	TGTGCCTGGAGTGGGCTGGGGCGGGGGGCCTATGGCTACACCTTC	CAWSGLGRGAYGYTF
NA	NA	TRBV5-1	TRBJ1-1	TGCGCCAGCAGCATAGCAGGGGCCAGAAACACTGAAGCTTTCTTT	CASSIAGARNTEAFF
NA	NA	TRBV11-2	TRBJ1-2	TGTGCCAGCAGCGCACTAAGGGGGACTAACTATGGCTACACCTTC	CASSALRGTNYGYTF
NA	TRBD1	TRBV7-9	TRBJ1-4	TGTGCCAGCAGACAGGGGACAACTAATGAAAAACTGTTTTTT	CASRQGTTNEKLFF
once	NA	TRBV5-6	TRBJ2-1	TGTGCCAGCAGGGCCGCTTCAACGTATGAGCAGTTCTTC	CASRAASTYEQFF
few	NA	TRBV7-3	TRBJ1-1	TGTGCCAGCAGCACACACCGGGAGGCTGAAGCTTTCTTT	CASSTHREAEAFF
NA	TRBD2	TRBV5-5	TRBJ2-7	TGTGCCAGCAGCTTTAGCGGGGGCCACTCCTACGAGCAGTACTTC	CASSFSGGHSYEQYF
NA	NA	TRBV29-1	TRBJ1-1	TGCAGCGTTGAACTAGAGATGAACACTGAAGCTTTCTTT	CSVELEMNTEAFF
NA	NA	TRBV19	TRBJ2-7	TGTGCCAGTAGTACTTATCAAGCCAGGGGTACCTACGAGCAGTACTTC	CASSTYQARGTYEQYF
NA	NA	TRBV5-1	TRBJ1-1	TGCGCCAGCAGCTTGGCGACTCAGAACACTGAAGCTTTCTTT	CASSLATQNTEAFF
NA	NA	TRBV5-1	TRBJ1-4	TGCGCCAGCACCCCCCAGGGCGGATCAGATGAAAAACTGTTTTTT	CASTPQGGSDEKLFF
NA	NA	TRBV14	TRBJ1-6	TGTGCCAGCAGCCCAATCCAGGGATATTCACCCCTCCACTTT	CASSPIQGYSPLHF
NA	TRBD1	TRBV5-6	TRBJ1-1	TGTGCCAGCAGCTTTGACAGGGACACTGAAGCTTTCTTT	CASSFDRDTEAFF
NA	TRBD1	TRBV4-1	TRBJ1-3	TGCGCCAGCAGCCAAGGCATGACAGGGGGAAACACCATATATTTT	CASSQGMTGGNTIYF
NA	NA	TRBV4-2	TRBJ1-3	TGTGCCAGCAGCCAAGAAACTACAGGGACCGGAAACACCATATATTTT	CASSQETTGTGNTIYF
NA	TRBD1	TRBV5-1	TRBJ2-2	TGCGCCAGCCGGACAGGGGGCTTCACCGGGGAGCTGTTTTTT	CASRTGGFTGELFF
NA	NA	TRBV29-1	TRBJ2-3	TGCAGCGTTGAAAGGCGGGGAGACACAGATACGCAGTATTTT	CSVERRGDTDTQYF
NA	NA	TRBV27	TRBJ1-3	TGTGCCAGCGCAGGAAGTATAGACACCATATATTTT	CASAGSIDTIYF
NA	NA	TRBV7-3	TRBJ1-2	TGTGCCAGCAGCTTAAGTGGAGGGTTAAACGGCTACACCTTC	CASSLSGGLNGYTF
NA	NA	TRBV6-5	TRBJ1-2	TGTGCTGAGGGATATGGCTACACCTTC	CAEGYGYTF
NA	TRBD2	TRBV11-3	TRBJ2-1	TGTGCCAGCAGCTTAGGCGGTAATAGCGGGGGGGCCTACAATGAGCAGTTCTTC	CASSLGGNSGGAYNEQFF
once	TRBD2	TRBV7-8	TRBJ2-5	TGTGCCAGCAGCTTAGGGGGGGAGGGGGAGACCCAGTACTTC	CASSLGGEGETQYF
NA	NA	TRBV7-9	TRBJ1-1	TGTGCCAGCAGCGGGTGGGGGCGGGCCCTGAACACTGAAGCTTTCTTT	CASSGWGRALNTEAFF
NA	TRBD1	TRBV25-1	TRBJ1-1	TGTGCCAGCAGTGAATGGGACAGGGAGCAGCTGAACACTGAAGCTTTCTTT	CASSEWDREQLNTEAFF
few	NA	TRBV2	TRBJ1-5	TGTGCCAGCAGTGGCAGGGGTAGCAATCAGCCCCAGCATTTT	CASSGRGSNQPQHF
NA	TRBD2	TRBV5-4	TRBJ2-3	TGTGCCAGCAGCTTTAGCGGGGGAAGCACAGATACGCAGTATTTT	CASSFSGGSTDTQYF
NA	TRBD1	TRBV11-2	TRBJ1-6	TGTGCCAGTGACGTACAGGGGAATTCACCCCTCCACTTT	CASDVQGNSPLHF
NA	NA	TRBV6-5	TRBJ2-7	TGTGCCAGCAGTCCCGCCAGCGGGTCCTACGAGCAGTACTTC	CASSPASGSYEQYF
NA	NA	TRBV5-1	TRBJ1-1	TGCGCCAGCAGCTTGGTTATCGGTGGAGGAGGAGAAGCTTTCTTT	CASSLVIGGGGEAFF
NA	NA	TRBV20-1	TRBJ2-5	TGCAGTGCTGATCCGGGGGAGACCCAGTACTTC	CSADPGETQYF
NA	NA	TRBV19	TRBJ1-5	TGTGCCAGTAAAATCGGGGGGGCCGATAGGCAGCCCCAGCATTTT	CASKIGGADRQPQHF
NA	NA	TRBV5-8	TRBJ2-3	TGTGCCAGCAGCCCCGGACAGTTCACAGATACGCAGTATTTT	CASSPGQFTDTQYF
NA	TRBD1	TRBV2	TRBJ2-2	TGTGCCAGCATAGAACAGGGGGCAGGCGGGGAGCTGTTTTTT	CASIEQGAGGELFF
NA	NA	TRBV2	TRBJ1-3	TGTGCCAGCTTCCCTGGTCCAGGGATCGGAAACACCATATATTTT	CASFPGPGIGNTIYF